This record looks at one T cell receptor beta chain sequence and its context. The CDR3 runs 15 residues. The germline CDR1 and CDR2 sequences are MNHEY and SMNVEV (reference sequence). Trimming cost V 0 bases and J 8 bases; bases outside gene matches: 7. This sample stems from a study of cytomegalovirus exposure and HLA in healthy donors. The primer mix had 60 Vbeta and 13 Jbeta primers. Clones were read by immunoSEQ multiplex PCR, and TCRdb kept only the in-frame ones, dropping some. The repertoire consists of 100,000 to 150,000 clones, with roughly three quarters occurring once and the leading ten covering around 1.3%.

This sequence was found in a woman in her forties in good health and CMV-seronegative. The sequencing sample was made of PBMCs. This chain joins TRBV27 and TRBJ1-2; 9 nucleotides agree with TRBD1. The CDR3: CASSLSSTGGGGYTF. The DNA of the CDR3 is TGTGCCAGCAGTTTATCTTCCACAGGGGGCGGAGGCTACACCTTC.